The rows below give T cell receptor beta chains drawn from one sample of a study of CD8 T cells in ankylosing spondylitis. TCRdb called the 5' RACE reads again in MiXCR, with one record for every CDR3 protein. The sample has 800,000 to 900,000 distinct CDR3 sequences, 10% to 15% seen once; the top ten hold just over 0.5%. Sequenced input: blood, either unsorted or a sorted T cell fraction (not recorded which). These receptors were taken from a male donor with ankylosing spondylitis. CDR3s include the opening cysteine and the closing phenylalanine or tryptophan.

TRBJ1-6,TRBV9,CASSVEIGYSPLHF
TRBJ1-2,TRBV28,CASSPGMGVVYGYTF
TRBJ2-5,TRBV20-1,CSAPLAGRPEAQYF
TRBJ1-1,TRBV5-1,CASSFGQGWNTEAFF
TRBJ2-3,TRBV29-1,CSVDRHLTDTQYF
TRBJ2-3,TRBV20-1,CSAPGGGSTDTQYF
TRBJ2-3,TRBV18,CASSPEIRGTDTQYF
TRBJ2-6,TRBV6-2/TRBV6-3,CASSYIGRSSGANVLTF
TRBJ1-2,TRBV15,CATSRDLEALGYTF
TRBJ1-1,TRBV6-2/TRBV6-3,CASSFWGRMNTEAFF
TRBJ2-2,TRBV18,CASSPRLLGVNTGELFF
TRBJ1-2,TRBV6-5,CASSFLPSTTMNYTF
TRBJ1-2,TRBV12-3/TRBV12-4,CASSFRGFLYGYTF
TRBJ2-7,TRBV5-1,CASSGGQNYEQYF
TRBJ2-5,TRBV7-2,CASSLGRRAETQYF
TRBJ2-6,TRBV7-2,CASSLNLGVGANVLTF
TRBJ2-1,TRBV28,CASSPAARSEGRFRFF
TRBJ2-6,TRBV28,CASSAGGGSGANVLTF
TRBJ2-7,TRBV7-2,CASSRELADYYEQYF
TRBJ2-1,TRBV19,CASASGSSYNEQFF
TRBJ1-1,TRBV9,CASSVATGRGVGGAFF
TRBJ2-7,TRBV20-1,CSATDRDDYEQYF
TRBJ2-7,TRBV29-1,CSVVPGGRFYEQYF
TRBJ2-5,TRBV20-1,CSARDGASGGETQYF
TRBJ1-1,TRBV6-5,CASSYGGSNTEAFF
TRBJ2-7,TRBV4-2,CASSQGETGYEQYF
TRBJ2-7,TRBV5-1,CASSLRSPGSSYEQYF
TRBJ2-1,TRBV20-1,CSARHFLGQGDEQFF
TRBJ2-2,TRBV10-3,CAISPIGDTGELFF
TRBJ1-4,TRBV5-1,CASSLQGSATNEKLFF
TRBJ2-1,TRBV20-1,CRLGQGPYNEQFF
TRBJ2-7,TRBV28,CASSSLGSTRGEQYF
TRBJ2-1,TRBV29-1,CSVEGGRAKQFF
TRBJ2-7,TRBV20-1,CSAVTGTGSYEQYF
TRBJ2-7,TRBV20-1,CSARDPASGSWSEQYF
TRBJ1-1,TRBV7-2,CASSSDWGNTEAFF
TRBJ1-4,TRBV6-1,CASSEGARFSEKLFF
TRBJ1-5,TRBV20-1,CSATGIRQPQHF
TRBJ1-2,TRBV7-9,CASSPTGRTGYTF
TRBJ2-5,TRBV10-3,CAIRAGLAGETQYF
TRBJ1-1,TRBV5-1,CASSGGTGGTEAFF
TRBJ1-1,TRBV30,CAWRTGVVTEAFF